This T cell receptor beta chain is drawn from a study of T-cell reconstitution after alpha-beta-depleted transplantation in children. General study results and limits: Expanded graft clones numbering several hundred reportedly gave rise to alpha-beta T cells about two months after transplant. It was newly produced T cells that mostly accounted for T-cell counts and diversity one year after transplant. From surviving recipient T cells and thymic progenitors came the high day-60 TCRbeta diversity observed in some patients.

Trimming shortened V by 4 bases and J by 2 bases, and 9 bases separated the two germline ends. The CDR3 extends over 14 amino acids. This clonotype was detected ten times or more. Its specificity is unknown. TCRbeta library preparation incorporated unique molecular identifiers. TCRdb re-called the PCR reads with MiXCR, one entry per CDR3 protein. Among roughly 250,000 distinct CDR3 sequences listed, 6.5% to 9% were seen once. The sequences come from PBMCs, mostly from graft donor cells, collected 180 days after TCRalphabeta/CD19-depleted stem cell transplant. The clonotype originates from a male patient younger than 18 who had a stem cell transplant for acute lymphoblastic leukemia, so the T cells may come from the graft donor. V usage is TRBV12-3 or TRBV12-4 and J usage is TRBJ2-1; no firm D call. The CDR3: CASSSRLTYNEQFF. DNA of the CDR3: TGTGCCAGCAGTTCCCGACTGACCTACAATGAGCAGTTCTTC.